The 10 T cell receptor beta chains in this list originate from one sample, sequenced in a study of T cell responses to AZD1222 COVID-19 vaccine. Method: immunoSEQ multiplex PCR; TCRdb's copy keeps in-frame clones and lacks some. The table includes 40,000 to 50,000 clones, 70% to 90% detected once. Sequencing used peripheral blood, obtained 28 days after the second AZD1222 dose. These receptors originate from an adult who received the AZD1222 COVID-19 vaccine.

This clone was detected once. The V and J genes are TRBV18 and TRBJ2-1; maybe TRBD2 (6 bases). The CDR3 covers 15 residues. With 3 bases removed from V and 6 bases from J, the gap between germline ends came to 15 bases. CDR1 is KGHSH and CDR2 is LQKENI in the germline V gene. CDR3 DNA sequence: TGTGCCAGCTCACCCTCTCGACTAGATGGCAATGAGCAGTTCTTC. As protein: CASSPSRLDGNEQFF.

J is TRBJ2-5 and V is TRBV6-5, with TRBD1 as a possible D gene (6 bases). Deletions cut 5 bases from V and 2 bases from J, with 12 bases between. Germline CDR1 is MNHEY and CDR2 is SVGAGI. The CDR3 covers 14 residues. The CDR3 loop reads CASSRDTPQETQYF. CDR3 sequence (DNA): TGTGCCAGCAGTCGGGACACCCCACAAGAGACCCAGTACTTC.

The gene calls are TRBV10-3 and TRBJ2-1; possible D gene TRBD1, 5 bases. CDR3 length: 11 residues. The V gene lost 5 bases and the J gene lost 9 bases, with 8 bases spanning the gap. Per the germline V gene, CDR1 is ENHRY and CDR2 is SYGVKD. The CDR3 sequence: CAISPGPEQFF. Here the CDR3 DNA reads TGTGCCATCAGTCCAGGGCCTGAGCAGTTCTTC.

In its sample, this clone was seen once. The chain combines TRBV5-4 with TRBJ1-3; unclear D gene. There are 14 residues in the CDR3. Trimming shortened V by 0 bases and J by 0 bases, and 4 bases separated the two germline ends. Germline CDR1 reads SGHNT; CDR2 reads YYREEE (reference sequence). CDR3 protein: CASSLDLSGNTIYF. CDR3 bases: TGTGCCAGCAGCTTGGACCTCTCTGGAAACACCATATATTTT.

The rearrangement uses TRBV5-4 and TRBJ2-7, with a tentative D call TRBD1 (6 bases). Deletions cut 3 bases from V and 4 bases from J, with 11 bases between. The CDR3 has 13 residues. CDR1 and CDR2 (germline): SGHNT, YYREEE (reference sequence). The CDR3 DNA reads TGTGCCAGCAGCTATCCAGGGGAATACGAGCAGTACTTC. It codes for CASSYPGEYEQYF.

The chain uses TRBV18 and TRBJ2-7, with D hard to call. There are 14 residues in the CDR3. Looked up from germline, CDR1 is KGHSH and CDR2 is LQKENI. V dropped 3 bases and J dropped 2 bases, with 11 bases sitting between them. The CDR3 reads CASSPGHRTYEQYF. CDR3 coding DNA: TGTGCCAGCTCACCGGGTCACCGAACCTACGAGCAGTACTTC.

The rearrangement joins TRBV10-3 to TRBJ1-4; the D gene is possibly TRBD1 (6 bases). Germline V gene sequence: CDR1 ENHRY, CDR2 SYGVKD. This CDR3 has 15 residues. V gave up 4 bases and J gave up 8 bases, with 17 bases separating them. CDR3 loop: CAISAGGGAGEKLFF. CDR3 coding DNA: TGTGCCATCAGTGCCGGAGGGGGGGCGGGCGAAAAACTGTTTTTT.

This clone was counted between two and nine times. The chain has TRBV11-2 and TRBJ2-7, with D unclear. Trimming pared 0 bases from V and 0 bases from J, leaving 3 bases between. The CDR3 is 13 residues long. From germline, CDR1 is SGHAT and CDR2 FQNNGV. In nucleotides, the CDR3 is TGTGCCAGCAGCTTAGATGGCTCCTACGAGCAGTACTTC. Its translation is CASSLDGSYEQYF.

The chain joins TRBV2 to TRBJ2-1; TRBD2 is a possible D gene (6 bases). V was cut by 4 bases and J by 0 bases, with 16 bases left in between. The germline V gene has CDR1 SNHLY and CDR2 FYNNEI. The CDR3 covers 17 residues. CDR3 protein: CASSGPSEGSSYNEQFF. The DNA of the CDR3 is TGTGCCAGCAGTGGCCCCTCGGAGGGGAGCTCCTACAATGAGCAGTTCTTC.

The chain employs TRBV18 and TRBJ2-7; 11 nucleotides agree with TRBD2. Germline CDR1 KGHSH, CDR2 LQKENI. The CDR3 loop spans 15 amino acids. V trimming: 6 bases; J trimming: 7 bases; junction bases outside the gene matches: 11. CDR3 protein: CASSTGTSGPTEQYF. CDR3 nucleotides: TGTGCCAGCTCCACAGGGACTAGCGGACCTACGGAGCAGTACTTC.